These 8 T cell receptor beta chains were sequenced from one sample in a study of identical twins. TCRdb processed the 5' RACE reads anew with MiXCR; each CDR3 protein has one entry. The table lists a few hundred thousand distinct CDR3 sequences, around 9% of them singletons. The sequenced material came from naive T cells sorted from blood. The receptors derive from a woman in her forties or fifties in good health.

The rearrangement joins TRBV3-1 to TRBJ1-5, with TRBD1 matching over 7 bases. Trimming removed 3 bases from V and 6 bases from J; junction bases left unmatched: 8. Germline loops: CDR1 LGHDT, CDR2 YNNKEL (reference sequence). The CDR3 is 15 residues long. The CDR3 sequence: CASSQQGGTGQPQHF. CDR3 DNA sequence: TGTGCCAGCAGCCAGCAAGGGGGCACGGGTCAGCCCCAGCATTTT.

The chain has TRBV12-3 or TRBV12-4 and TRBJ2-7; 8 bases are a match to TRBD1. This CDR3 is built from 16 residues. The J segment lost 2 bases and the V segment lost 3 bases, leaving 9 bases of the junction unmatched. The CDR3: CASSLATGVGAYEQYV. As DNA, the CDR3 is TGTGCCAGCAGTTTGGCGACAGGGGTCGGGGCCTACGAGCAGTACGTC.

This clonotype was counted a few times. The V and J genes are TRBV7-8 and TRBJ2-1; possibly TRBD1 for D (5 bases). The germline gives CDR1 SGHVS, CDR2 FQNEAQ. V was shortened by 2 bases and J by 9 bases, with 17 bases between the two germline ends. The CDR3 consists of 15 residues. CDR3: CASSLLAGPNSEQFF. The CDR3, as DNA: TGTGCCAGCAGCTTACTGGCAGGGCCGAATAGTGAGCAGTTCTTC.

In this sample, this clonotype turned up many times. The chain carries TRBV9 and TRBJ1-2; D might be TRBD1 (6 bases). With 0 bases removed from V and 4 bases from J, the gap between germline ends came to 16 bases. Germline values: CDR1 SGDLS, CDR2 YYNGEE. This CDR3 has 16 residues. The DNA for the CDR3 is TGTGCCAGCAGCGTAGATCCAGTAGGGGGAGGCTATGGCTACACCTTC. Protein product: CASSVDPVGGGYGYTF.

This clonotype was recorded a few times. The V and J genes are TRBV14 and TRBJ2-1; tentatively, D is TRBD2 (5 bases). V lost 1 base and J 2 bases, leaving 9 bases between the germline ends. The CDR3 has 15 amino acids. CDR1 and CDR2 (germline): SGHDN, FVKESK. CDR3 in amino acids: CASSQVAGAYNEQFF. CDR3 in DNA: TGTGCCAGCAGCCAAGTGGCCGGGGCCTACAATGAGCAGTTCTTC.

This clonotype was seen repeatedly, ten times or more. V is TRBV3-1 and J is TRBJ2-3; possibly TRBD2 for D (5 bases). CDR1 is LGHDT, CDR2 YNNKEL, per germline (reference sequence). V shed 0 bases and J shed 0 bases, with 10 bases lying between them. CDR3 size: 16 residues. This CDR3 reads CASSQDSRGSTDTQYF. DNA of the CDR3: TGTGCCAGCAGCCAAGACTCACGCGGGAGCACAGATACGCAGTATTTT.

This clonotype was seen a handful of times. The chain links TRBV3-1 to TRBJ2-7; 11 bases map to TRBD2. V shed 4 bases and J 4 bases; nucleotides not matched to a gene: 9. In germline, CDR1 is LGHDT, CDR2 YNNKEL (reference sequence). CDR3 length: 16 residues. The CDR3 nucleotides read TGTGCCAGCAGCCGCACTAGCGGGAGTGTCCCGTACGAGCAGTACTTC. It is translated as CASSRTSGSVPYEQYF.

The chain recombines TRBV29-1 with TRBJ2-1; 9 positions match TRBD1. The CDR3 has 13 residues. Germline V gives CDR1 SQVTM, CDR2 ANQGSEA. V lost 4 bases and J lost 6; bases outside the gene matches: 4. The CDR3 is CSVGTGVGNEQFF. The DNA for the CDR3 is TGCAGCGTTGGGACAGGGGTGGGCAATGAGCAGTTCTTC.